Given below is one T cell receptor beta chain in context. What antigen it recognizes has not been identified. Base qualities are not provided; no much larger clone lies one nucleotide away. Library generation was performed with the immunoSEQ multiplex PCR assay. For the multiplex PCR, a mixture combining 60 forward primers for TCR Vbeta segments and 13 reverse primers for TCR Jbeta segments was used. A multiplex PCR assay on genomic DNA amplified the CDR3 region of rearranged TCR beta genes. The amplified TCR beta libraries were sequenced on the Illumina HiSeq System as 87-base-pair reads. Under the source paper's analysis protocol: In a later analysis, tens of millions of unique TCR beta chains were counted across the approximately 640 repertoires, and around 10 million of these chains were shared by at least two donors. Raw reads were error-corrected and collapsed into unique sequences with a nearest-neighbor algorithm that merged closely related sequences to remove PCR and sequencing errors. Alignment of CDR3 sequences to IMGT reference sequences was used to assign V, D and J gene segments. For a sequence to be retained, a match of at least six nucleotides was required to both a V gene segment and a J gene segment. Rearrangements were classified as productive when the CDR3 lacked stop codons and remained in frame with V and J, and all other rearrangements were classified as non-productive. Following IMGT convention, CDR3 was defined as the stretch from the second conserved V-encoded cysteine up to the conserved J-encoded phenylalanine. The earlier analysis of some 580 of the donors excluded any sequence lacking an unambiguous match to a single V gene segment. An earlier analysis of 587 of the donors classified V segments as functional when productive rearrangements were above 56.7% and as segregating when the standard deviation between donors was above 5%. A statistical classification framework was developed to diagnose cytomegalovirus status using the catalog of TCR beta chain sequences. A later analysis assigned V and J genes by comparing TCR nucleotide sequences with IMGT/GENE-DB human TR gene sequences. The TCRdist pipeline was used in a later analysis to assign CDR3 sequences and most-parsimonious VDJ recombination scenarios. In a later analysis, every TCR beta chain was defined by the combination of its CDR3 amino acid sequence and its V-gene family, and reads without a unique V-gene family were dropped. A later analysis removed nearly 600 highly shared, low-generation-probability nucleotide sequences to deal with suspected cross-contamination and a sequencing artifact. For each public chain, a later analysis derived a clonal expansion index from normalized ranks of inferred template counts within each repertoire. In a later analysis, generation probabilities were computed with a VDJ recombination model fitted to out-of-frame rearrangements, and the resulting probabilities were checked against IGoR. Hypergeometric tests were used in a later analysis to score TCR-TCR, TCR-HLA and TCR-CMV co-occurrence, with a repertoire-size bias correction applied to the TCR pairs. A later analysis estimated false discovery rates by permuting HLA or CMV assignments 20 times. A later analysis grouped co-occurring TCRs with DBSCAN, adding TCRdist sequence similarity when clustering within HLA-allele-positive subsets. For co-occurrence clustering, repertoires with fewer than 30,000 or more than 120,000 public chains were excluded, along with roughly 5 repertoires with anomalous nucleotide sharing. In its TCRdb copy, this immuneACCESS table keeps in-frame sequences only and misses some clones. Where compared with another copy, unresolved V genes explain less than half of these, and the others have no known cause. That table is the source of V, J and clone size, and D and trimming were worked out from the DNA. The sample table lists 55,000 to 70,000 clones, approximately 74% of them with a count of one. Under 20% of the sample comes from the top ten.

These data come from a study of cytomegalovirus exposure and HLA in healthy donors listed by TCRdb under 2017. About the study as a whole: An earlier analysis of about 560 of the donors reported 276 Gb of sequence data and 95 million to 130 million unique TCR beta sequences obtained from roughly 170 million T cells. Donor age, sex, ethnicity and CMV serostatus were collected together with the repertoire data. The genetic ancestry cluster associated with self-reported Caucasian donors included over 65% of the 398 genotyped donors. The number of donors typed differed by locus, with roughly 629-640 for A, B, C, DRB1 and DQB1, around 500 for DQA1, nearly 610 for DPA1, and around 450 for DPB1. To predict cytomegalovirus infection status, the study brought together high-throughput TCR immunosequencing, statistical association of individual TCRs with disease status, and machine learning. Several DR-DQ haplotypes were handled as single units for association and clustering, since linkage in the cohort was strong. All discovery cohort repertoires had been generated using a single sequencing platform. In addition to the first cohort of 666 subjects, a separate validation cohort of 130 or so different subjects was used. In the later analysis, no new phenotypic data were used to find candidate immune exposures; instead, reliance was placed on TCR beta sequences and their occurrence across donors. The study profiled the T cell repertoires of 500 to 800 subjects by immunosequencing and related them to cytomegalovirus serostatus. Class I and class II HLA loci were covered by the typing at four-digit resolution. Approximately 300 gigabases of sequencing data and roughly 90 million unique TCR sequences were included in an early release covering around 600 HLA-typed donors. A later analysis re-analyzed previously published TCR beta repertoires from hundreds of donors and added high-resolution HLA genotyping to study TCR occurrence patterns. In an earlier analysis of about 590 of the donors, high-throughput TCR beta sequencing was used to judge whether each TCR beta V gene segment behaved as functional or pseudogenic. The aim of the study was to test whether cataloging public T cell receptors could identify signatures of past pathogen exposure. A later genetic analysis took genome-wide SNP genotypes for about 65% of the 666 donors and used that subset as a discovery cohort. Across approximately 400 genotyped donors of the cohort, an average of about 240,000 unique TCR beta nucleotide sequences per donor were sequenced, and roughly 18% of those sequences were non-productive.

General conclusions and limits of the study: A later genetic analysis associated a missense DCLRE1C variant with V-gene and J-gene trimming of TCR beta chains, and an independent cohort replicated the association. In this cohort, only TCR beta chains were sequenced, and detectable features were limited by the absence of alpha or paired-chain data. A further reported finding was that TCR beta sequences accurately predicted the HLA-A and HLA-B alleles for most subjects in the first cohort. In an earlier analysis of over 550 of the donors, most TCR beta V segments were observed in productive rearrangements about 87% or about 30% of the time, broadly matching IMGT annotations. A cluster of highly shared sequence variants was judged likely to be a technical artifact of the sequencing pipeline. In a later analysis, HLA-associated TCR beta chains were found to be more clonally expanded and to have lower generation probabilities than equally common non-associated chains. A later analysis found that TCR association rates varied across HLA loci, with DRB1 alleles showing the most associated TCRs and HLA-C alleles the fewest. The 87-base-pair reads could not distinguish some IMGT-functional V segments, including TRBV6-2 and TRBV6-3, so those segments were excluded. A later analysis associated about 17,000 TCR beta sequences with specific HLA alleles at a false discovery rate of 0.05. Cytomegalovirus status was reported to be diagnosed by the classifier with high specificity and sensitivity in both the original and validation cohorts. Because counts were too low, seventeen rarely observed V segments, including chromosome 9 orphons, were excluded from the earlier analysis of several hundred of the donors. It was suggested by the authors that the approach could potentially be generalized to other disease states and immunological phenotypes. Assigning TCR associations to individual alleles was difficult when HLA alleles, especially DR and DQ, strongly co-occurred. Most TCR sequences were observed very rarely across donors, whereas some public TCRs were present in many individuals. In a later genetic analysis, fewer N-insertions in productive TCRs were reported among donors in an Asian-associated ancestry cluster than the approximately 630-donor mean. Three of the identified cytomegalovirus-associated TCR beta chains were confirmed in vitro to be specific for cytomegalovirus antigens. A total of fewer than 200 TCR beta chains were listed by the study as associated with cytomegalovirus. Most CMV-associated TCR beta chains appeared to be HLA-restricted in a later analysis, and the HLA associations seemed to be driven largely by CMV exposure. Immune exposure information for the cohort was limited to CMV serostatus. Several of the top co-occurrence clusters appeared to be linked to parvovirus B19, influenza, CMV and Epstein-Barr virus, according to a later analysis. HLA typing was unavailable for some donors at each locus, so association tests used only the typed subset. Correlated functional status among segregating V segments might reflect linkage disequilibrium, but an unknown experimental factor could not be ruled out. The presence/absence analyses assumed that sequencing depth was roughly uniform across donors, and that assumption may not be true.

In total, approximately 690 healthy bone marrow donors made up the cohort. At the time of sampling, every cohort member was nominally healthy, though immune exposures that went unrecorded were likely present. The donor tested CMV seropositive, placing the donor among the 289 seropositive members of the cohort. Each donor provided a peripheral blood sample, and peripheral blood mononuclear cells were used for TCR beta sequencing. The Qiagen DNeasy Blood Extraction Kit was used to extract genomic DNA from the blood cell samples. Inclusive of the bounding cysteine and phenylalanine, the CDR3 is 14 residues long. Only the CDR3 DNA stays, 42 bases, in frame from base 1. Based on the germline V gene, the CDR1 and CDR2 sequences are SGHAT and FQNNGV. A distance of 11 bases separates the germline ends of V and J, which lose 6 bases and 0 bases respectively.

This receptor was obtained from a man aged 35-49 years in good health and CMV-seropositive. The specimen was PBMCs. The rearrangement joined TRBV11-2 to TRBJ1-1, and the D gene may be TRBD1, 5 bases matching. CDR3 loop: CASRRDGVNTEAFF. The sequence in DNA is TGTGCCAGCAGGCGGGACGGGGTGAACACTGAAGCTTTCTTT.